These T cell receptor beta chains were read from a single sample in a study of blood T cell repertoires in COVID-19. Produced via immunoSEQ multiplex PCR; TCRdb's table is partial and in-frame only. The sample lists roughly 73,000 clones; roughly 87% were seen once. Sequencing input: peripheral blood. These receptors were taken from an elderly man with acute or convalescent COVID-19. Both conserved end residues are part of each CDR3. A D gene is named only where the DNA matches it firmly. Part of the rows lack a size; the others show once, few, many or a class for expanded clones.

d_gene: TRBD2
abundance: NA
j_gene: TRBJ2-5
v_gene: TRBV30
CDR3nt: TGTGCCTGGAGTCCGGGACTAGCGGGAAGGGCAGAGACCCAGTACTTC
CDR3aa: CAWSPGLAGRAETQYF

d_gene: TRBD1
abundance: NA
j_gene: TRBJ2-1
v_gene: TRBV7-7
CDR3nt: TGTGCCAGCAGCCCGGGACAGGGGGTTCGGGTTGAGCAGTTCTTC
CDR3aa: CASSPGQGVRVEQFF

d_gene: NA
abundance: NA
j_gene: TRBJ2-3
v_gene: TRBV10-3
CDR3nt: TGTGCCATCAAAGGGGAGACAGGACCTCCAAGGGATACGCAGTATTTT
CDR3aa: CAIKGETGPPRDTQYF

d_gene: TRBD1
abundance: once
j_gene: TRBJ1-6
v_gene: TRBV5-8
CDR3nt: TGTGCCAGCAGGGGGGGACAGATCTCCTATAATTCACCCCTCCACTTT
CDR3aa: CASRGGQISYNSPLHF

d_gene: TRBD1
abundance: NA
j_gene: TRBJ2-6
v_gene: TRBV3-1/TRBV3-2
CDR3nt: TGTGCCAGCAGTCTCGACAGGGCTGGGGCCAACGTCCTGACTTTC
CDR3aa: CASSLDRAGANVLTF

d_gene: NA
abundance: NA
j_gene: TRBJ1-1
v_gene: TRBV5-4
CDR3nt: TGTGCCAGCAGCTTTTCAAAGAACACTGAAGCTTTCTTT
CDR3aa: CASSFSKNTEAFF

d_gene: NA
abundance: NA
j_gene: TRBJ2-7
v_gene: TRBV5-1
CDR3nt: TGCGCCAGCAGCTTGGGGACTACCTCAAATCGGGCCGAGCAGTACTTC
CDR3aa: CASSLGTTSNRAEQYF

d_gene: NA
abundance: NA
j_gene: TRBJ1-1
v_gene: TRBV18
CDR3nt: TGTGCCAGCTCACCCCAGGGGCTGAACACTGAAGCTTTCTTT
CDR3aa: CASSPQGLNTEAFF

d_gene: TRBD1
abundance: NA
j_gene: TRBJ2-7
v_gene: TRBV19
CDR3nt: TGTGCCACCTCAACGACAGGGGGCAACGAGCAGTACTTC
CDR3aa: CATSTTGGNEQYF

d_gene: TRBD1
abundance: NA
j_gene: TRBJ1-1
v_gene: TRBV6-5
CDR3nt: TGTGCCAGCAGTTCCCAGACAGGGAGTCAGTTCTTT
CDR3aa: CASSSQTGSQFF

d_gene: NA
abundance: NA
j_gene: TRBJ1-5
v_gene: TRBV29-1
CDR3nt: TGCAGCGTCAGGGGTAGCAATCAGCCCCAGCATTTT
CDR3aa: CSVRGSNQPQHF

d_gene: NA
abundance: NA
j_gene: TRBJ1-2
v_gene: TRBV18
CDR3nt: TGTGCCAGCTCACCGGGCCAAAGGGGATCCCATTATGGCTACACCTTC
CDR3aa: CASSPGQRGSHYGYTF

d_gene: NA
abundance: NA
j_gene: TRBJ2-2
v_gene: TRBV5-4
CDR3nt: TGTGCCAGCAGCTTATTTAGCTCCGACACCGGGGAGCTGTTTTTT
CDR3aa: CASSLFSSDTGELFF

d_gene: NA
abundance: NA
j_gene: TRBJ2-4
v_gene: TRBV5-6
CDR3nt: TGTGCCAGCAGCTTGAAGGGGGAAAAAAACATTCAGTACTTC
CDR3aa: CASSLKGEKNIQYF

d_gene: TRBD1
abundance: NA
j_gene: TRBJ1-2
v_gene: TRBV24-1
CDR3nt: TGTGCCACCAGTGAGTCCGGGACAGGGGGTGGCTACACCTTC
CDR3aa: CATSESGTGGGYTF

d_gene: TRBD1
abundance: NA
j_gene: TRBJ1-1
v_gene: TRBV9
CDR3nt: TGTGCCAGCAGCCCTGGACAGGGGGCGAACACTGAAGCTTTCTTT
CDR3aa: CASSPGQGANTEAFF

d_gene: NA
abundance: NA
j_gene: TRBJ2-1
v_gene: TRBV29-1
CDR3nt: TGCAGCGTTGGGACAGCGGCTAGCTCCTACAATGAGCAGTTCTTC
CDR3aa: CSVGTAASSYNEQFF

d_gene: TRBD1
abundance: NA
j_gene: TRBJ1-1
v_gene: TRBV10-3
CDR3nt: TGTGCCATCAGTGAGGGACAGGGGAGGACTGAAGCTTTCTTT
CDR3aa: CAISEGQGRTEAFF

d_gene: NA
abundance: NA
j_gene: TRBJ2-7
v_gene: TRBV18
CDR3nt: TGTGCCAGCTCACCACCGGGCAGCTCCTACGAGCAGTACTTC
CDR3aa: CASSPPGSSYEQYF

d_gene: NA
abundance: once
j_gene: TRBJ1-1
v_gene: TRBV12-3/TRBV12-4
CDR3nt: TGTGCCAGCAGTTTAACAGGGAGTGAAGCTTTCTTT
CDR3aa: CASSLTGSEAFF

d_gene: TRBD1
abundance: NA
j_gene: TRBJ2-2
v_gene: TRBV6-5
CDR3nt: TGTGCCAGCAGTTACGGGACAGCGAACACCGGGGAGCTGTTTTTT
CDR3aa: CASSYGTANTGELFF

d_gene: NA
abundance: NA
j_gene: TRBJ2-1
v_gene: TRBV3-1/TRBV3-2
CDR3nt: TGTGCCAGCAGCCAAGCGGGTCTTTCCTACAATGAGCAGTTCTTC
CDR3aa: CASSQAGLSYNEQFF

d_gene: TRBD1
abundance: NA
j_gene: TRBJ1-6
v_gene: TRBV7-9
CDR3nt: TGTGCCAGCAGCCCCTGGACAGGGGATAATTCACCCCTCCACTTT
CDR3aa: CASSPWTGDNSPLHF

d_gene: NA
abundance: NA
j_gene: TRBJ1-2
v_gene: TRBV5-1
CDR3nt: TGCGCCAGCAGCTTGGCGTCCGGGACTAATTTTGGCTACACCTTC
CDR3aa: CASSLASGTNFGYTF

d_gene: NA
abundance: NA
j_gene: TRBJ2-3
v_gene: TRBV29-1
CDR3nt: TGCAGCGTTGTAGGGGCGGCAGATACGCAGTATTTT
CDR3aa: CSVVGAADTQYF

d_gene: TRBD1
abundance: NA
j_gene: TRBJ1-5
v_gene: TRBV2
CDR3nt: TGTGCCAGCACTGAGGACAGGGAGAAGCTCGATCAGCCCCAGCATTTT
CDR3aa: CASTEDREKLDQPQHF

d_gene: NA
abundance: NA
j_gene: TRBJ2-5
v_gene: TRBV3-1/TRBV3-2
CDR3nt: TGTGCCAGCAGCTGGGCCCGGGTGGAGGGAGAGACCCAGTACTTC
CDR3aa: CASSWARVEGETQYF

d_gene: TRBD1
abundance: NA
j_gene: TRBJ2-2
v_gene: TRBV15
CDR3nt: TGTGCCACCAGCACCTGGACAGGGGGATCCGGGGAGCTGTTTTTT
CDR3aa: CATSTWTGGSGELFF

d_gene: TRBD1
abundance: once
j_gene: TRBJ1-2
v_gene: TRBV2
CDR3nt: TGTGCCAGCAGAGATATTCAGGGGGCACATGGCTACACCTTC
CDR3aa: CASRDIQGAHGYTF

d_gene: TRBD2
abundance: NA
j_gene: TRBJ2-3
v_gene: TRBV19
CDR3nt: TGTGCCAGTAGTCCGACAACTAGCGGCACAGATACGCAGTATTTT
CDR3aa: CASSPTTSGTDTQYF

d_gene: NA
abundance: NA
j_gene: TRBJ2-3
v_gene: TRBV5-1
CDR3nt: TGCGCCAGCAGCTTAGGGACTGTTCGCACAGATACGCAGTATTTT
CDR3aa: CASSLGTVRTDTQYF

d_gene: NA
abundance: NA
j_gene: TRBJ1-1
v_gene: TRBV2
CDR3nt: TGTGCCAGCAGCTACCGACAGCGGGGCACTGAAGCTTTCTTT
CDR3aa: CASSYRQRGTEAFF

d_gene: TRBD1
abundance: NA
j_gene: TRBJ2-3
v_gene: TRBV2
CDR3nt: TGTGCCAGCAGTGACGATGTTGCTTACAGGGGTAAAGATACGCAGTATTTT
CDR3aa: CASSDDVAYRGKDTQYF

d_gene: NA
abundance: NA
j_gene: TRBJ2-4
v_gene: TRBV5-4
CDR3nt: TGTGCCAGCAGCTTGGGGACTCCAGCCAAAAACATTCAGTACTTC
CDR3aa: CASSLGTPAKNIQYF

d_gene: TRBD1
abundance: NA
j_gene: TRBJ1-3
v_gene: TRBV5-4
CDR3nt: TGTGCCAGCAGCCAGGGACAGGGAAAAGGAAACACCATATATTTT
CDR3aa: CASSQGQGKGNTIYF

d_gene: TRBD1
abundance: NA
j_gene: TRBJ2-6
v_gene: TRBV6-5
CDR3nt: TGTGCCAGCAGGGGACAGGGGACTGGGGCCAACGTCCTGACTTTC
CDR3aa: CASRGQGTGANVLTF

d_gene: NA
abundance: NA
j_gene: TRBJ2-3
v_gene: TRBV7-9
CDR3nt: TGTGCCAGCAGCTGGACAGAGCTAAGCACAGATACGCAGTATTTT
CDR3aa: CASSWTELSTDTQYF

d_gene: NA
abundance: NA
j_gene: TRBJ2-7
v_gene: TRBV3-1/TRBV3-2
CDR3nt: TGTGCCAGCAGCGATAACAGCCGTCTCAGCTCCTACGAGCAGTACTTC
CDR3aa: CASSDNSRLSSYEQYF

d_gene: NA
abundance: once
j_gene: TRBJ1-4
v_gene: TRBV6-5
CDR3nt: TGTGCCAGCAGACAACAGGTCCTCGGGTATGAAAAACTGTTTTTT
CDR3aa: CASRQQVLGYEKLFF

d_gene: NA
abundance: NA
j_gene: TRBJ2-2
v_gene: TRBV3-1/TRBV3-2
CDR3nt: TGTGCCAGCAGCCTGGCTGGTCGGAACACCGGGGAGCTGTTTTTT
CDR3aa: CASSLAGRNTGELFF

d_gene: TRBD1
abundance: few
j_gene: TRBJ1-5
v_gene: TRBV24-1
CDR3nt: TGTGCCACCAGTGATGGTGGACAGGGGAAGGATCAGCCCCAGCATTTT
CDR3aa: CATSDGGQGKDQPQHF